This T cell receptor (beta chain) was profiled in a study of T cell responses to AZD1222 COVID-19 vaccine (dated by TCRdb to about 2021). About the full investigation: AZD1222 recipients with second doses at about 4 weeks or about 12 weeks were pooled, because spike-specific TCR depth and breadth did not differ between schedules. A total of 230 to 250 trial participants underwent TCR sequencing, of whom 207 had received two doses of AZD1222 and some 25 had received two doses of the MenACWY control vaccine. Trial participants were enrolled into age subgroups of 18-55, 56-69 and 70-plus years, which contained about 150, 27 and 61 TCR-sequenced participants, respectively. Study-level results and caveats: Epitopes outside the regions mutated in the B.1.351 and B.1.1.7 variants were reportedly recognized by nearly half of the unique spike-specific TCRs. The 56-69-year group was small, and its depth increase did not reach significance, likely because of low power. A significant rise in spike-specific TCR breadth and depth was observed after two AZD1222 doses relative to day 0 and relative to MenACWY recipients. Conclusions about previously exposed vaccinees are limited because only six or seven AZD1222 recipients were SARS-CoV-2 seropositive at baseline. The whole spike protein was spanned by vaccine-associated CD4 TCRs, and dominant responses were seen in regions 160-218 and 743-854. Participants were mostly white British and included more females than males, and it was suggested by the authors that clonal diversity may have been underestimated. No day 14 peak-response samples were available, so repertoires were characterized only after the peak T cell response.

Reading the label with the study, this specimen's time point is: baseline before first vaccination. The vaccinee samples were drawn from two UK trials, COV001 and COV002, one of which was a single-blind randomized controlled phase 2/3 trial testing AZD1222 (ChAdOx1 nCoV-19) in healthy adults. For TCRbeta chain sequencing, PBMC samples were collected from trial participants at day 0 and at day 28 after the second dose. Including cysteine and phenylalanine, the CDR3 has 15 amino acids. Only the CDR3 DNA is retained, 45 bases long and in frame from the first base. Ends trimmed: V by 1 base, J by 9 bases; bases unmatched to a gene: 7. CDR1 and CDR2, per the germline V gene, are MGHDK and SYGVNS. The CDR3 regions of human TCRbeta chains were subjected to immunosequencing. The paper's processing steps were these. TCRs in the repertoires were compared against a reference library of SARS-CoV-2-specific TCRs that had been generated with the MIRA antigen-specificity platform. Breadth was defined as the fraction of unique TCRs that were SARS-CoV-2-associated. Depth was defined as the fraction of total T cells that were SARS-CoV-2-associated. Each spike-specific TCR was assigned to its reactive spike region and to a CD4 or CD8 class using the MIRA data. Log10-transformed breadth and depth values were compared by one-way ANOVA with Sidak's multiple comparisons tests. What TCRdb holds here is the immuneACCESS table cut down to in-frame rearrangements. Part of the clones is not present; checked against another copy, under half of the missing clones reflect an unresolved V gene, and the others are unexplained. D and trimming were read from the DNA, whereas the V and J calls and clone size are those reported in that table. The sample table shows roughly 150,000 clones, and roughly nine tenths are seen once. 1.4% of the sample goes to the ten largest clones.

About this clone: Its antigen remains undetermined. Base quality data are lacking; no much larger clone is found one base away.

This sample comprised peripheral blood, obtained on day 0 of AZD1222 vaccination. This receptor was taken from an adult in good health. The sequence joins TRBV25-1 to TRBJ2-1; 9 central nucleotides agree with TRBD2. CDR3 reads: CASSELGASGVEQFF. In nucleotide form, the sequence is TGTGCCAGCAGTGAATTAGGGGCTAGCGGGGTTGAGCAGTTCTTC.